These T cell receptor beta chains were read from a single sample in a study of cytomegalovirus exposure and HLA in healthy donors. The data were produced by immunoSEQ multiplex PCR, yet TCRdb's version contains in-frame clones alone and is incomplete. The sample records about 81,000 clones, 77% being singletons. The sequenced sample was PBMCs. All receptors come from a man aged 45-65 years in good health and CMV-seropositive. CDR3s include the opening cysteine and the closing phenylalanine or tryptophan. Fields, in order: CDR3 protein, CDR3 DNA, clone size, D gene, CDR3 length, V gene, J gene. D genes are given only for firm matches. For some rows the clone size is stated as once, few or many, or as a class when expanded; others skip it.

CDR3aa: CASSERLAGGPNNEQFF
CDR3nt: TGTGCCAGCAGTGAGAGACTAGCGGGAGGGCCCAACAATGAGCAGTTCTTC
abundance: NA
d_gene: TRBD2
len: 17
v_gene: TRBV2
j_gene: TRBJ2-1

CDR3aa: CASSDILAENEQFF
CDR3nt: TGTGCCAGCAGTGATATTCTAGCAGAAAATGAGCAGTTCTTC
abundance: NA
d_gene: NA
len: 14
v_gene: TRBV2
j_gene: TRBJ2-1

CDR3aa: CASSSSRTNEKLFF
CDR3nt: TGCGCCAGCAGCTCGTCACGGACTAATGAAAAACTGTTTTTT
abundance: NA
d_gene: NA
len: 14
v_gene: TRBV5-1
j_gene: TRBJ1-4

CDR3aa: CASSWGLANNEQFF
CDR3nt: TGTGCCAGCAGCTGGGGACTAGCGAACAATGAGCAGTTCTTC
abundance: NA
d_gene: TRBD2
len: 14
v_gene: TRBV7-2
j_gene: TRBJ2-1

CDR3aa: CASSLSGRALFF
CDR3nt: TGTGCCAGCAGCTTAAGCGGGAGGGCCCTGTTCTTC
abundance: NA
d_gene: TRBD2
len: 12
v_gene: TRBV7-9
j_gene: TRBJ2-1

CDR3aa: CASSLGLAGGTGELFF
CDR3nt: TGCGCCAGCAGCTTGGGACTAGCGGGAGGGACCGGGGAGCTGTTTTTT
abundance: NA
d_gene: TRBD2
len: 16
v_gene: TRBV5-1
j_gene: TRBJ2-2

CDR3aa: CASSLRLEVETQYF
CDR3nt: TGTGCCAGCAGCTTAAGACTAGAGGTGGAGACCCAGTACTTC
abundance: NA
d_gene: NA
len: 14
v_gene: TRBV7-6
j_gene: TRBJ2-5

CDR3aa: CASSGLAGSYNEQFF
CDR3nt: TGCGCCAGCAGCGGACTAGCGGGGTCTTACAATGAGCAGTTCTTC
abundance: NA
d_gene: TRBD2
len: 15
v_gene: TRBV5-1
j_gene: TRBJ2-1

CDR3aa: CATSNPGQGTEKLFF
CDR3nt: TGTGCCACCAGCAATCCGGGACAGGGCACGGAAAAACTGTTTTTT
abundance: NA
d_gene: TRBD1
len: 15
v_gene: TRBV15
j_gene: TRBJ1-4

CDR3aa: CASSSPGREGLTDTQYF
CDR3nt: TGTGCCAGCAGTTCCCCCGGCCGGGAGGGCCTAACAGATACGCAGTATTTT
abundance: NA
d_gene: TRBD2
len: 17
v_gene: TRBV27
j_gene: TRBJ2-3

CDR3aa: CASSLDPGLNYGYTF
CDR3nt: TGCGCCAGCAGCTTGGATCCAGGCTTAAACTATGGCTACACCTTC
abundance: NA
d_gene: NA
len: 15
v_gene: TRBV5-1
j_gene: TRBJ1-2

CDR3aa: CASSLNGGLAVYEQYF
CDR3nt: TGTGCCAGCAGTTTAAACGGCGGACTAGCGGTTTACGAGCAGTACTTC
abundance: once
d_gene: TRBD2
len: 16
v_gene: TRBV27
j_gene: TRBJ2-7

CDR3aa: CASSGGQNTGELFF
CDR3nt: TGTGCCAGCAGCGGGGGACAGAACACCGGGGAGCTGTTTTTT
abundance: NA
d_gene: NA
len: 14
v_gene: TRBV9
j_gene: TRBJ2-2

CDR3aa: CASSGGGYEQFF
CDR3nt: TGTGCCAGCAGCGGTGGCGGCTATGAGCAGTTCTTC
abundance: NA
d_gene: NA
len: 12
v_gene: TRBV11-3
j_gene: TRBJ2-1

CDR3aa: CASSVVGGTASGANVLTF
CDR3nt: TGTGCCAGCAGCGTAGTTGGGGGGACAGCCTCTGGGGCCAACGTCCTGACTTTC
abundance: NA
d_gene: NA
len: 18
v_gene: TRBV9
j_gene: TRBJ2-6

CDR3aa: CASSRRGQTNYEQYF
CDR3nt: TGTGCCAGCAGCCGAAGGGGCCAAACAAACTACGAGCAGTACTTC
abundance: NA
d_gene: NA
len: 15
v_gene: TRBV5-6
j_gene: TRBJ2-7

CDR3aa: CQSRDRIPGLAGGGGELFF
CDR3nt: TGTCAAAGCAGAGACCGCATACCGGGACTAGCGGGAGGTGGCGGGGAGCTGTTTTTT
abundance: NA
d_gene: TRBD2
len: 19
v_gene: TRBV7-9
j_gene: TRBJ2-2

CDR3aa: CASKLALENTGELFF
CDR3nt: TGTGCCAGCAAACTAGCACTTGAGAACACCGGGGAGCTGTTTTTT
abundance: once
d_gene: NA
len: 15
v_gene: TRBV4-2
j_gene: TRBJ2-2

CDR3aa: CASNTGQQAAEAFF
CDR3nt: TGTGCCAGTAACACCGGACAGCAAGCAGCTGAAGCTTTCTTT
abundance: NA
d_gene: NA
len: 14
v_gene: TRBV19
j_gene: TRBJ1-1

CDR3aa: CASSRDSGTTKYEQYF
CDR3nt: TGTGCCAGCAGCCGCGATAGCGGGACTACCAAGTACGAGCAGTACTTC
abundance: once
d_gene: TRBD2
len: 16
v_gene: TRBV7-8
j_gene: TRBJ2-7

CDR3aa: CASSRRGGLAGADTQYF
CDR3nt: TGTGCCAGCAGCCGAAGAGGCGGACTAGCGGGGGCAGATACGCAGTATTTT
abundance: NA
d_gene: TRBD2
len: 17
v_gene: TRBV7-3
j_gene: TRBJ2-3

CDR3aa: CASSVDRGNSPLHF
CDR3nt: TGTGCCAGTAGTGTAGACAGGGGTAATTCACCCCTCCACTTT
abundance: NA
d_gene: TRBD1
len: 14
v_gene: TRBV19
j_gene: TRBJ1-6

CDR3aa: CASSYSGGGEGNEQFF
CDR3nt: TGTGCCAGCAGTTACTCGGGCGGGGGTGAGGGCAATGAGCAGTTCTTC
abundance: NA
d_gene: TRBD2
len: 16
v_gene: TRBV6-6
j_gene: TRBJ2-1

CDR3aa: CASSVLAGSTGELFF
CDR3nt: TGCGCCAGCAGCGTTCTAGCGGGATCCACCGGGGAGCTGTTTTTT
abundance: NA
d_gene: TRBD2
len: 15
v_gene: TRBV5-1
j_gene: TRBJ2-2

CDR3aa: CASSGTSGPCEQYF
CDR3nt: TGTGCCAGCAGCGGGACTAGCGGTCCCTGCGAGCAGTACTTC
abundance: NA
d_gene: TRBD2
len: 14
v_gene: TRBV5-4
j_gene: TRBJ2-7

CDR3aa: CASSQGGRNTEAFF
CDR3nt: TGTGCCAGCTCCCAGGGTGGTAGGAACACTGAAGCTTTCTTT
abundance: few
d_gene: NA
len: 14
v_gene: TRBV18
j_gene: TRBJ1-1

CDR3aa: CASSEARSEQFF
CDR3nt: TGTGCCAGCAGTGAAGCGCGGAGTGAGCAGTTCTTC
abundance: NA
d_gene: NA
len: 12
v_gene: TRBV6-1
j_gene: TRBJ2-1

CDR3aa: CASSSGLEPEQYF
CDR3nt: TGTGCCAGCAGCTCGGGACTAGAGCCCGAGCAGTACTTC
abundance: NA
d_gene: TRBD2
len: 13
v_gene: TRBV7-3
j_gene: TRBJ2-7

CDR3aa: CASSAGGNTEAFF
CDR3nt: TGTGCCAGCAGCGCGGGGGGGAACACTGAAGCTTTCTTT
abundance: NA
d_gene: NA
len: 13
v_gene: TRBV9
j_gene: TRBJ1-1

CDR3aa: CAWSLKQVLGNQPQHF
CDR3nt: TGTGCCTGGAGTCTAAAACAGGTATTAGGAAATCAGCCCCAGCATTTT
abundance: NA
d_gene: NA
len: 16
v_gene: TRBV30
j_gene: TRBJ1-5

CDR3aa: CASSLFLAVTDTQYF
CDR3nt: TGTGCCAGCAGCTTGTTTCTGGCGGTCACAGATACGCAGTATTTT
abundance: NA
d_gene: NA
len: 15
v_gene: TRBV5-4
j_gene: TRBJ2-3

CDR3aa: CAWSVGRGTEAFF
CDR3nt: TGTGCCTGGAGTGTCGGGAGAGGCACTGAAGCTTTCTTT
abundance: once
d_gene: NA
len: 13
v_gene: TRBV30
j_gene: TRBJ1-1

CDR3aa: CASSQASQGGSYGYTF
CDR3nt: TGCGCCAGCAGCCAAGCCTCACAGGGAGGGAGCTATGGCTACACCTTC
abundance: NA
d_gene: NA
len: 16
v_gene: TRBV4-1
j_gene: TRBJ1-2

CDR3aa: CASSLEFGGSGNTIYF
CDR3nt: TGTGCCAGCAGCTTAGAATTCGGCGGATCTGGAAACACCATATATTTT
abundance: NA
d_gene: NA
len: 16
v_gene: TRBV11-2
j_gene: TRBJ1-3

CDR3aa: CASSPPLAGGLGEQFF
CDR3nt: TGTGCCAGCTCACCCCCCCTGGCGGGAGGGCTAGGGGAGCAGTTCTTC
abundance: NA
d_gene: TRBD2
len: 16
v_gene: TRBV18
j_gene: TRBJ2-1

CDR3aa: CASSFSGQGELNYGYTF
CDR3nt: TGTGCCAGCAGCTTCTCGGGACAGGGGGAACTTAACTATGGCTACACCTTC
abundance: NA
d_gene: TRBD1
len: 17
v_gene: TRBV7-9
j_gene: TRBJ1-2